The rows below give T cell receptor beta chains drawn from one sample of a study of cytomegalovirus exposure and HLA in healthy donors. Data came from immunoSEQ multiplex PCR; TCRdb stores just in-frame clones and leaves some out. The data hold 120,000 or so clones, with 80% observed a single time. The specimen was PBMCs. All receptors come from a man aged 25-45 years in good health and CMV-seropositive. Each CDR3 is given with its conserved first and last residue. D genes are given only for firm matches. The size entry is marked missing in some rows and otherwise reads once, few, many or a size class.

j_call: TRBJ1-4
clone_size: .
d_call: TRBD1
v_call: TRBV19
cdr3_nt: TGTGCCAGTAGTATGGGGACAGGAACTAATGAAAAACTGTTTTTT
cdr3_aa: CASSMGTGTNEKLFF

j_call: TRBJ1-1
clone_size: .
d_call: .
v_call: TRBV5-6
cdr3_nt: TGTGCCAGCAGCTTAGGACACTTTGAAGCTTTCTTT
cdr3_aa: CASSLGHFEAFF

j_call: TRBJ2-7
clone_size: .
d_call: TRBD1
v_call: TRBV29-1
cdr3_nt: TGCAGCGTTGATCGGACAGGGGTCTACGAGCAGTACTTC
cdr3_aa: CSVDRTGVYEQYF

j_call: TRBJ1-1
clone_size: .
d_call: .
v_call: TRBV21-1
cdr3_nt: TGTGCCAGCAGCAAGGGTCTACAGGGCAACACTGAAGCTTTCTTT
cdr3_aa: CASSKGLQGNTEAFF

j_call: TRBJ1-5
clone_size: .
d_call: TRBD1
v_call: TRBV27
cdr3_nt: TGTGCCAGCAGTTCCTCAAACTTACAGGGGGAGAGCAATCAGCCCCAGCATTTT
cdr3_aa: CASSSSNLQGESNQPQHF

j_call: TRBJ2-5
clone_size: .
d_call: .
v_call: TRBV5-8
cdr3_nt: TGTGCCAGCAGCTTGGGACACATTGGGGAGACCCAGTACTTC
cdr3_aa: CASSLGHIGETQYF

j_call: TRBJ2-3
clone_size: .
d_call: TRBD2
v_call: TRBV6-6
cdr3_nt: TGTGCCAGCAGTACTCCTCTAGCGGGGGATAAAGATACGCAGTATTTT
cdr3_aa: CASSTPLAGDKDTQYF

j_call: TRBJ1-4
clone_size: once
d_call: TRBD1
v_call: TRBV5-6
cdr3_nt: TGTGCCAGCAGCTTGGGCGTGACAGGGGTCGAAAAACTGTTTTTT
cdr3_aa: CASSLGVTGVEKLFF

j_call: TRBJ2-7
clone_size: .
d_call: TRBD1
v_call: TRBV28
cdr3_nt: TGTGCCAGCAGTTTTTCCCTCGGGGACAGGGATAGGAACTTC
cdr3_aa: CASSFSLGDRDRNF

j_call: TRBJ1-1
clone_size: once
d_call: TRBD1
v_call: TRBV28
cdr3_nt: TGTGCCAGCACCTACGTAGGGACAGGGAACACTGAAGCTTTCTTT
cdr3_aa: CASTYVGTGNTEAFF

j_call: TRBJ2-7
clone_size: few
d_call: TRBD1
v_call: TRBV6-5
cdr3_nt: TGTGCCAGCAGTTTTGGGACAGGATACGAGCAGTACTTC
cdr3_aa: CASSFGTGYEQYF

j_call: TRBJ1-5
clone_size: .
d_call: .
v_call: TRBV19
cdr3_nt: TGTGCCAGTAGTACGACCACCGCGTACTATAGCAATCAGCCCCAGCATTTT
cdr3_aa: CASSTTTAYYSNQPQHF

j_call: TRBJ2-5
clone_size: .
d_call: TRBD1
v_call: TRBV7-9
cdr3_nt: TGTGCCAGCAGCCCCGACAGGGTCCAAGAGACCCAGTACTTC
cdr3_aa: CASSPDRVQETQYF

j_call: TRBJ1-6
clone_size: .
d_call: .
v_call: TRBV7-6
cdr3_nt: TGTGCCAGCAGCTTAAACAGTGGATATTCACCCCTCCACTTT
cdr3_aa: CASSLNSGYSPLHF

j_call: TRBJ2-7
clone_size: .
d_call: TRBD1
v_call: TRBV5-1
cdr3_nt: TGCGCCAGCAGCGCCCGGACAGGAAGCTCCTACGAGCAGTACTTC
cdr3_aa: CASSARTGSSYEQYF

j_call: TRBJ2-1
clone_size: .
d_call: TRBD1
v_call: TRBV2
cdr3_nt: TGTGCCAGCAGTGAACCACAGGGGTGGAATGAGCAGTTCTTC
cdr3_aa: CASSEPQGWNEQFF

j_call: TRBJ1-5
clone_size: .
d_call: .
v_call: TRBV28
cdr3_nt: TGTGCCAGCATTAAGGCAGGGGTGTACAATCAGCCCCAGCATTTT
cdr3_aa: CASIKAGVYNQPQHF

j_call: TRBJ2-6
clone_size: .
d_call: .
v_call: TRBV18
cdr3_nt: TGTGCCAGCTCACCACGAAGAGATTCTACCTCTGGGGCCAACGTCCTGACTTTC
cdr3_aa: CASSPRRDSTSGANVLTF

j_call: TRBJ2-1
clone_size: .
d_call: TRBD2
v_call: TRBV27
cdr3_nt: TGTGCCAGCAGCCTCCTCGGACTAGCGGGGGGGAATGAGCAGTTCTTC
cdr3_aa: CASSLLGLAGGNEQFF

j_call: TRBJ1-2
clone_size: few
d_call: .
v_call: TRBV30
cdr3_nt: TGTGCCTGGAGTGGAACTACGGGCGGGGATGGCTACACCTTC
cdr3_aa: CAWSGTTGGDGYTF

j_call: TRBJ2-7
clone_size: .
d_call: .
v_call: TRBV27
cdr3_nt: TGTGCCAGCAGTTACAGTGGCCCCTACGAGCAGTACTTC
cdr3_aa: CASSYSGPYEQYF

j_call: TRBJ1-1
clone_size: once
d_call: .
v_call: TRBV10-3
cdr3_nt: TGTGCCATCAGTGAGAATTTGGGAGCGCGAGCTTTCTTT
cdr3_aa: CAISENLGARAFF

j_call: TRBJ1-1
clone_size: once
d_call: TRBD1
v_call: TRBV7-3
cdr3_nt: TGTGCCAGCAGTCCCGGGACAGGACTGAACACTGAAGCTTTCTTT
cdr3_aa: CASSPGTGLNTEAFF

j_call: TRBJ1-2
clone_size: few
d_call: TRBD1
v_call: TRBV4-1
cdr3_nt: TGCGCCAGCAGCCCAATGACAGGGACCGCCGGAGGCTACACCTTC
cdr3_aa: CASSPMTGTAGGYTF

j_call: TRBJ2-2
clone_size: .
d_call: .
v_call: TRBV28
cdr3_nt: TGTGCCAGCAGTTTCCTCACCGGGGAGCTGTTTTTT
cdr3_aa: CASSFLTGELFF

j_call: TRBJ2-7
clone_size: .
d_call: .
v_call: TRBV7-9
cdr3_nt: TGTGCCAGCAGCACAGTACACTACGAGCAGTACTTC
cdr3_aa: CASSTVHYEQYF

j_call: TRBJ2-7
clone_size: .
d_call: TRBD1
v_call: TRBV7-9
cdr3_nt: TGTGCCAGCAGCAACAGGGGGCGCCCCTACGAGCAGTACTTC
cdr3_aa: CASSNRGRPYEQYF

j_call: TRBJ1-2
clone_size: .
d_call: TRBD1
v_call: TRBV14
cdr3_nt: TGTGCCAGCAGCTCCGTCCATGGGACAGGGAAATCGAGCTACACCTTC
cdr3_aa: CASSSVHGTGKSSYTF

j_call: TRBJ2-6
clone_size: .
d_call: .
v_call: TRBV2
cdr3_nt: TGTGCCAGCATAAGAGAAAGATCTGGGGCCAACGTCCTGACTTTC
cdr3_aa: CASIRERSGANVLTF

j_call: TRBJ2-3
clone_size: once
d_call: TRBD2
v_call: TRBV19
cdr3_nt: TGTGCCAGTAGTAGGACTAGCGGGGGCCGGGATACGCAGTATTTT
cdr3_aa: CASSRTSGGRDTQYF

j_call: TRBJ1-5
clone_size: .
d_call: TRBD1
v_call: TRBV28
cdr3_nt: TGTGCCAGCAGTCGTGGAGGGACAGGCAATCAGCCCCAGCATTTT
cdr3_aa: CASSRGGTGNQPQHF

j_call: TRBJ2-1
clone_size: .
d_call: TRBD1
v_call: TRBV5-1
cdr3_nt: TGCGCCAGCAGCTCGCTCGCTGCGGGACAGGGGGCCAATGAGCAGTTCTTC
cdr3_aa: CASSSLAAGQGANEQFF

j_call: TRBJ2-3
clone_size: .
d_call: .
v_call: TRBV29-1
cdr3_nt: TGCAGCGTTGATGAGATCGCATCTAGCACAGATACGCAGTATTTT
cdr3_aa: CSVDEIASSTDTQYF